This T cell receptor beta chain was identified during a study of OX40 agonist ivuxolimab in advanced cancers. Study context: Patients were given ivuxolimab, an antibody that agonizes OX40 (CD134). Of mixed ages from about 20 to 90 and averaging approximately 60 years, the group was approximately 80% male. Dosing consisted of intravenous ivuxolimab at 0.01 to 10 mg/kg every 2 weeks. Study-level findings and limits: Normalized expansion of T-cell clones was also low for some nonresponders.

About this clone: What it binds is not known.

The CDR3 has 13 residues. The ends were cut back, 4 bases at V and 9 bases at J, with 13 bases in the middle. Germline CDR1 and CDR2: WNHNN and SYGVQD (reference sequence). Data came from immunoSEQ multiplex PCR; TCRdb stores just in-frame clones and leaves some out. The sample contains over 55,000 clones, around 89% of which appear only once. The sequence was collected from an adult with an advanced solid tumor such as melanoma, head and neck, liver or kidney cancer. The input for sequencing was CD4+ or CD8+ T cells sorted from blood, taken in a trial of the OX40 agonist ivuxolimab. This chain joins TRBV10-1 and TRBJ1-5; D not resolved. The CDR3 reads CASSGREDGPQHF. CDR3 coding DNA: TGCGCCAGCAGTGGGAGGGAAGATGGGCCCCAGCATTTT.